Below are 21 T cell receptor beta chains sequenced from a single sample in a study of regulatory T cells in long-lasting Graves disease. Documented time point: persistent/refractory GD, antithyroid drugs over 5 years with positive TRAb. Extracted PBMC RNA gave rise to the TCR library. Building of the TCR beta libraries involved iRepertoire HTBI primers and Arm-PCR of CDR3 regions. TCRdb reprocessed the multiplex PCR reads via MiXCR and lists one record per CDR3 protein. The sample shows a few hundred thousand distinct CDR3 sequences, about a quarter of them seen only once. The material sequenced was peripheral blood mononuclear cells (PBMCs), taken when the disease was refractory, from a patient treated with antithyroid drugs. Receptor source: a female donor with Graves disease.

As concerns this clonotype: An end of the junction does not agree with germline; a read error may underlie this. The CDR3 nucleotides are TGTGCCACCAGTGACCCCCGACAGACTAGCGGGCTTAACACCGGGGAGCTGTTTTTT. It yields the protein CATSDPRQTSGLNTGELFF. This sequence joins TRBV25-1 and TRBJ2-2; 10 bases are shared with TRBD2. CDR1 MGHDK and CDR2 SYGVNS come from the germline V gene. This CDR3 has 19 amino acids.

This clonotype was seen at least ten times. The chain couples TRBV7-9 to TRBJ1-2; possibly TRBD1 for D (5 bases). The germline V gene has CDR1 SEHNR and CDR2 FQNEAQ (reference sequence). Between the trimmed V and J ends, which lost 3 bases and 13 bases, there was a span of 24 bases. The CDR3 sequence is 15 residues long. Here the CDR3 DNA reads TGTGCCAGCAGCTTCACGGGAACAGCGGGGCGTCGTCTCACCTTC. Protein sequence: CASSFTGTAGRRLTF.

In its sample, this clonotype was seen a few times. The chain employs TRBV20-1 and TRBJ2-7; the match to TRBD2 covers 10 bases. Germline V CDR1 and CDR2: DFQATT, SNEGSKA (reference sequence). The CDR3 totals 16 residues. J gave up 1 base and V 2 bases, and 8 bases lay outside the gene matches. Here the CDR3 DNA reads TGCAGTGCTAGAAGAGGACTAGCGGAAGGGTCCTACGAGCAGTACTTC. The encoded protein is CSARRGLAEGSYEQYF.

The rearrangement joins TRBV6-2 or TRBV6-3 to TRBJ2-2, with D perhaps assigned TRBD1 or TRBD2 (6 bases each). V lost 6 bases and J lost 6, with 17 bases in between. This CDR3 is built from 15 residues. Germline V lookup: CDR1 MNHEY, CDR2 SVGEGT. CDR3 sequence (DNA): TGTGCCAGCAGGCCGACGACTAGGGGGTCCGGGGAGCTGTTTTTT. Protein: CASRPTTRGSGELFF.

This clonotype was counted at least ten times. The chain uses TRBV20-1 and TRBJ2-7, with a possible D match to TRBD2 (6 bases). The CDR3 sequence is 12 residues long. Trimming took 6 bases from V and 2 from J, leaving 11 bases between them. Germline values: CDR1 DFQATT, CDR2 SNEGSKA (reference sequence). The CDR3 region is CSAWRDTYEQYF. CDR3 sequence (DNA): TGCAGTGCCTGGAGGGATACCTACGAGCAGTACTTC.

This clonotype came up many times. V usage is TRBV2 and J usage is TRBJ2-4, with TRBD2 as a possible D gene (6 bases). This CDR3 spans 16 amino acids. Germline V CDR1 and CDR2: SNHLY, FYNNEI. Trimming removed 3 bases at V and 3 bases at J, with 15 bases between. The CDR3, as DNA: TGTGCCAGCAGTGAGACGGCGGGGAGCAACAAAAACATTCAGTACTTC. Residues: CASSETAGSNKNIQYF. Variable domain in full (rest from reference TRBV2 and TRBJ2-4): EPEVTQTPSHQVTQMGQEVILRCVPISNHLYFYWYRQILGQKVEFLVSFYNNEISEKSEIFDDQFSVERPDGSNFTLKIRSTKLEDSAMYFCASSETAGSNKNIQYFGAGTRLSVL.

This clonotype was seen only once. The chain recombines TRBV7-2 with TRBJ2-5, with 12 bases that match TRBD2. The junction had 9 bases not matched to a gene; V was cut back by 5 bases and J by 5 bases. This CDR3 region has 16 residues. Germline-derived CDR1 and CDR2 are SGHTA and FQGNSA. CDR3 DNA: TGTGCCAGCAGCCACCTCCTAGCGGGAGGGGGGGAGACCCAGTACTTC. Residues: CASSHLLAGGGETQYF.

The CDR3 DNA follows: TGTGCCAGCAGCTTGGTAGCGGGTGAGCAAGAGACCCAGTACTTC. This sequence encodes CASSLVAGEQETQYF. V is TRBV7-7 and J is TRBJ2-5, with 7 bases identical to TRBD2. The V and J ends lost 3 bases and 2 bases, in that order; junction bases with no gene match: 6. This CDR3 spans 15 amino acids. In germline, CDR1 is SSHAT, CDR2 FNYEAQ (reference sequence).

The chain couples TRBV6-2 or TRBV6-3 to TRBJ1-1; a possible D gene is TRBD1 (5 bases). V gave up 5 bases and J gave up 3 bases, with 16 bases separating them. The CDR3 is made up of 15 amino acids. CDR1 MNHEY and CDR2 SVGEGT come from the germline V gene. The chain's CDR3 is CASSGGERGYTEAFF. As DNA, the CDR3 is TGTGCCAGCAGTGGAGGGGAGAGGGGTTACACTGAAGCTTTCTTT.

This clonotype was seen once. This sequence joins TRBV4-1 and TRBJ2-7; D not certain. Trimming removed 0 bases from V and 2 bases from J, with 20 bases in between. CDR3 length: 18 residues. The germline V gene encodes CDR1 MGHRA and CDR2 YSYEKL. The CDR3 DNA sequence: TGCGCCAGCAGCCAAGATGGTACGATGTTGCTGAGGACCTACGAGCAGTACTTC. Protein: CASSQDGTMLLRTYEQYF.

Ten or more counts support this clonotype. This sequence joins TRBV28 and TRBJ1-1, with 7 bases fitting TRBD1. The CDR3 has 12 amino acids. The J segment lost 2 bases and the V segment lost 8 bases, leaving 2 bases of the junction unmatched. The germline V gene has CDR1 MDHEN and CDR2 SYDVKM. The CDR3 is CASGTANTEAFF. In DNA form, the CDR3 reads TGTGCCAGCGGGACAGCTAACACTGAAGCTTTCTTT.

This chain links TRBV19 with TRBJ1-1; D is perhaps TRBD1 (5 bases). Trimming pared 5 bases from V and 0 bases from J, leaving 10 bases between. Germline CDR1 is LNHDA and CDR2 is SQIVND (reference sequence). The CDR3 has 14 amino acids. CDR3 in amino acids: CASSFDRMNTEAFF. DNA of the CDR3: TGTGCCAGTAGTTTCGACAGAATGAACACTGAAGCTTTCTTT.

V usage is TRBV6-1 and J usage is TRBJ2-7; D is uncertain. The CDR3 is 14 residues long. CDR1 is MNHNS and CDR2 is SASEGT in the germline V gene. V lost 6 bases to trimming and J lost 1 base, with 13 bases between them. The CDR3 DNA is TGTGCCAGCAGGATCAGTCTTACGTCCTACGAGCAGTACTTC. It yields the protein CASRISLTSYEQYF.

This clonotype came up many times. The rearrangement joins TRBV20-1 to TRBJ2-1; a weak D match, TRBD2 (5 bases). V was clipped by 5 bases and J by 4 bases, with 21 bases between them. Germline-derived CDR1 and CDR2 are DFQATT and SNEGSKA (reference sequence). CDR3 length: 16 amino acids. DNA of the CDR3: TGCAGTGCTTTCCCACTAGGACCCGAGTCGTACAATGAGCAGTTCTTC. Residues: CSAFPLGPESYNEQFF.

The chain has TRBV27 and TRBJ2-2; unclear D gene. CDR1 is MNHEY, CDR2 SMNVEV, per germline (reference sequence). This CDR3 contains 16 residues. Trimming took 3 bases from V and 2 from J, leaving 13 bases between them. The CDR3 DNA follows: TGTGCCAGCAGTTTGTTTGTAGGAGTCAACACCGGGGAGCTGTTTTTT. Amino acid sequence: CASSLFVGVNTGELFF.

The chain uses TRBV19 and TRBJ1-3; D unclear. Germline V gene lookup returns CDR1 LNHDA and CDR2 SQIVND (reference sequence). This CDR3 is built from 16 residues. V was trimmed by 3 bases and J by 4 bases, leaving 16 bases between them. The CDR3 DNA reads TGTGCCAGTAGTATCCTGCCCTCACCAGGAGGAAACACCATATATTTT. This codes for CASSILPSPGGNTIYF. Based on the CDR3 plus reference TRBV19 and TRBJ1-3, the full variable domain is DGGITQSPKYLFRKEGQNVTLSCEQNLNHDAMYWYRQDPGQGLRLIYYSQIVNDFQKGDIAEGYSVSREKKESFPLTVTSAQKNPTAFYLCASSILPSPGGNTIYFGEGSWLTVV.

The sample holds many counts of this clonotype. The chain employs TRBV12-3 or TRBV12-4 and TRBJ1-6; unclear D gene. Deletions cut 1 base from V and 9 bases from J, with 10 bases between. The CDR3 is 14 amino acids. CDR3 in DNA: TGTGCCAGCAGTTTAGGTAGTGATCTTTCACCCCTCCACTTT. Encoded protein: CASSLGSDLSPLHF.

This chain connects TRBV11-1 to TRBJ2-2; D is ambiguous. V dropped 6 bases and J dropped 0 bases, with 14 bases sitting between them. The germline V gene encodes CDR1 SGHAT and CDR2 FQDESV (reference sequence). The CDR3 consists of 16 residues. The CDR3 loop is CASSFAGFTNTGELFF. CDR3 DNA: TGTGCCAGCAGTTTCGCAGGATTCACGAACACCGGGGAGCTGTTTTTT.

The table lists this clonotype with a few counts. The chain carries TRBV28 and TRBJ2-7, with 8 bases lining up with TRBD1. The junction had 10 bases not matched to a gene; V was cut back by 5 bases and J by 4 bases. The CDR3 consists of 15 residues. Germline V lookup: CDR1 MDHEN, CDR2 SYDVKM. The CDR3 coding sequence is TGTGCCAGCAGTAGTGCCGGGACAGGATTGTACGAGCAGTACTTC. Amino acid sequence: CASSSAGTGLYEQYF.

This chain joins TRBV3-1 and TRBJ2-5; 8 bases are a match to TRBD1. V was clipped by 1 base and J by 1 base; unmatched bases: 8. The CDR3 totals 17 residues. Germline assignment: CDR1 LGHDT and CDR2 YNNKEL (reference sequence). CDR3 in DNA: TGTGCCAGCAGCCAAGGAACCGGGACAGGATTCCAAGAGACCCAGTACTTC. Amino acid sequence: CASSQGTGTGFQETQYF.

This clonotype was observed many times. This chain joins TRBV7-2 and TRBJ1-4, with 9 bases that match TRBD1. From germline, CDR1 is SGHTA and CDR2 FQGNSA. Unmatched junction bases numbered 8, after V lost 2 bases and J lost 7 bases. This CDR3 contains 16 residues. CDR3 DNA: TGTGCCAGCAGCTTAAACCCGGGACAGGGAATTGAAAAACTGTTTTTT. This encodes CASSLNPGQGIEKLFF.